Each of the 32 T cell receptor beta chains below was sequenced from the same sample in a study of T cells after somatic rescue of genetic block. Using immunoSEQ multiplex PCR, the repertoire was profiled, and TCRdb retains in-frame clones only, with some absent. The profile shows about 67,000 clones, about 91% of them singletons. Sequencing was carried out using peripheral blood mononuclear cells (PBMCs). These receptors were obtained from a man aged 35 to 55.

V usage is TRBV6-5 and J usage is TRBJ2-2, with 9 positions matching TRBD2. Germline CDR1 MNHEY, CDR2 SVGAGI. CDR3 size: 14 residues. J lost 10 bases, V lost 5 bases, and 8 bases had no gene match. CDR3 in amino acids: CASSNLAGPLELFF. CDR3 bases: TGTGCCAGCAGTAACCTAGCGGGGCCCTTGGAGCTGTTTTTT.

This CDR3 reads CASSFLLIGAGRERGNEQFF. The CDR3 DNA reads as TGCGCCAGCAGCTTCCTCCTAATCGGGGCGGGGAGGGAGAGGGGCAATGAGCAGTTCTTC. The chain employs TRBV5-1 and TRBJ2-1, with TRBD2 matching 7 bases. Germline lookup yields CDR1 SGHRS and CDR2 YFSETQ. The CDR3 consists of 20 residues. Trimming removed 2 bases from V and 6 bases from J; junction bases left unmatched: 23.

The chain couples TRBV11-3 to TRBJ2-5; 9 nucleotides line up with TRBD1. This CDR3 spans 14 amino acids. The germline V gene encodes CDR1 SGHNT and CDR2 YENEEA. Trimming took 5 bases from V and 5 from J; bases not matched to a gene: 6. The CDR3 is CASSRTGVQETQYF. The DNA for the CDR3 is TGTGCCAGCAGCCGGACAGGGGTTCAGGAGACCCAGTACTTC.

The rearrangement links TRBV20-1 to TRBJ1-2; a possible D gene is TRBD1 (6 bases). Trimming removed 4 bases from V and 6 bases from J, with 9 bases in between. Per the germline V gene, CDR1 is DFQATT and CDR2 is SNEGSKA (reference sequence). The CDR3 consists of 11 residues. DNA of the CDR3: TGCAGTGCTACAAGGACAGATGGCTACACCTTC. Its protein product is CSATRTDGYTF.

The sample holds one count of this clone. The chain carries TRBV2 and TRBJ1-5, with D tentatively TRBD1 (6 bases). The length of the CDR3 is 15 residues. Germline CDR1 is SNHLY and CDR2 is FYNNEI. V gave up 1 base and J gave up 4 bases, with 11 bases separating them. The CDR3 here is CASSEVGGRNQPQHF. DNA of the CDR3: TGTGCCAGCAGTGAAGTGGGGGGCAGGAATCAGCCCCAGCATTTT.

This chain connects TRBV11-3 to TRBJ1-1; no firm D call. V was clipped by 5 bases and J by 3 bases, with 10 bases between them. CDR1 is SGHNT, CDR2 YENEEA, per germline. The CDR3 sequence is 13 residues long. For the CDR3, the DNA is TGTGCCAGCAGCAGCGGACCCGACACTGAAGCTTTCTTT. This gives the protein CASSSGPDTEAFF.

The chain uses TRBV4-1 and TRBJ1-5; no firm D call. Germline CDR1 MGHRA, CDR2 YSYEKL. Trimming removed 4 bases at V and 3 bases at J, with 7 bases between. The length of the CDR3 is 13 residues. CDR3 DNA sequence: TGCGCCAGCAGCCCGGCAAACAATCAGCCCCAGCATTTT. Its translation is CASSPANNQPQHF.

The chain employs TRBV4-3 and TRBJ2-7; TRBD2 matches 10 bases. With V trimmed by 5 bases and J by 4 bases, 11 bases remained unmatched. The germline gives CDR1 LGHNA, CDR2 YSLEER. The CDR3 length is 16 residues. The CDR3 DNA is TGCGCCAGCAGCGAGGAACTAGCGGGATCTAGGTACGAGCAGTACTTC. Its translation is CASSEELAGSRYEQYF.

The chain links TRBV11-2 to TRBJ2-7; 11 nucleotides align to TRBD1. V was clipped by 4 bases and J by 3 bases; unmatched bases: 5. The CDR3 sequence is 15 residues long. The germline V gene has CDR1 SGHAT and CDR2 FQNNGV. The CDR3 loop reads CASSSPGTGGYEQYF. CDR3 sequence (DNA): TGTGCCAGCAGCTCTCCCGGGACAGGGGGCTACGAGCAGTACTTC. The whole variable domain, remainder taken from reference TRBV11-2 and TRBJ2-7, is EAGVAQSPRYKIIEKRQSVAFWCNPISGHATLYWYQQILGQGPKLLIQFQNNGVVDDSQLPKDRFSAERLKGVDSTLKIQPAKLEDSAVYLCASSSPGTGGYEQYFGPGTRLTVT.

The V and J genes are TRBV6-6 and TRBJ2-1; 11 bases fit TRBD2. This CDR3 has 13 residues. The germline V gene encodes CDR1 MNHNY and CDR2 SVGAGI (reference sequence). In DNA form, the CDR3 reads TGTGGGGTACTAGCGGGAGTTGGAAATGAGCAGTTCTTC. Its protein is CGVLAGVGNEQFF.

This clone was seen once. The chain employs TRBV2 and TRBJ1-3; TRBD1 might be the D (5 bases). The ends were cut back, 5 bases at V and 1 base at J, with 12 bases in the middle. Looked up from germline, CDR1 is SNHLY and CDR2 is FYNNEI. This CDR3 comprises 15 residues. Written as DNA, the CDR3 is TGTGCCAGCAGTCCCCACCGGGGGTCTGGAAACACCATATATTTT. This translates into CASSPHRGSGNTIYF.

CDR3 nucleotide sequence: TGCGCCAGCAGCCTTAGCGGGGGCACAGATACGCAGTATTTT. Its translation: CASSLSGGTDTQYF. The V and J genes are TRBV4-1 and TRBJ2-3; 8 nucleotides line up with TRBD2. The CDR3 length is 14 residues. Germline values: CDR1 MGHRA, CDR2 YSYEKL. The V gene end was trimmed by 4 bases and the J gene end by 1 base; junction bases not matched to a gene: 1.

This chain connects TRBV4-3 to TRBJ2-5; the match to TRBD2 covers 8 bases. This CDR3 spans 15 amino acids. Germline-derived CDR1 and CDR2 are LGHNA and YSLEER. V shed 3 bases and J 2 bases; nucleotides not matched to a gene: 5. The CDR3 sequence: CASSHGGGKQETQYF. The CDR3 DNA is TGCGCCAGCAGCCACGGGGGGGGGAAACAAGAGACCCAGTACTTC.

The gene calls are TRBV7-6 and TRBJ1-3; possible D gene TRBD1, 5 bases. Trimming left V 5 bases short and J 8 bases short, with 19 bases between. Germline-derived CDR1 and CDR2 are SGHVS and FNYEAQ. The CDR3 extends over 15 amino acids. CDR3 DNA: TGTGCCAGCAGCATAAGATCCAGGGTCGGGGACACCATATATTTT. It encodes CASSIRSRVGDTIYF.

This clone was recorded only once. V and J are TRBV7-8 and TRBJ2-7; 9 nucleotides match TRBD2. This CDR3 region has 15 residues. V was pared by 2 bases and J by 2 bases, with 4 bases of the junction left unmatched. Germline V gene sequence: CDR1 SGHVS, CDR2 FQNEAQ. The CDR3 loop reads CASSLSAGGPYEQYF. CDR3 bases: TGTGCCAGCAGCTTATCAGCGGGGGGACCCTACGAGCAGTACTTC.

The rearrangement links TRBV10-3 to TRBJ2-5; 7 bases fit TRBD1. From germline, CDR1 is ENHRY and CDR2 SYGVKD. The CDR3 length is 14 residues. V gave up 1 base and J gave up 5 bases; unmatched junction bases: 4. The CDR3 DNA is TGTGCCATCAGTGAGTTCGGACAGGTCGAGACCCAGTACTTC. This gives the protein CAISEFGQVETQYF.

The chain employs TRBV7-9 and TRBJ2-5, with 11 bases aligning to TRBD1. V lost 0 bases to trimming and J lost 7 bases; unmatched junction nucleotides: 7. The germline V gene has CDR1 SEHNR and CDR2 FQNEAQ (reference sequence). The CDR3 is 16 residues long. The CDR3 nucleotides read TGTGCCAGCAGCTTAGCGGGGACAGGGGGACGGGGGACCCAGTACTTC. This translates into CASSLAGTGGRGTQYF. Looking up the rest from reference TRBV7-9 and TRBJ2-5 gives the full variable domain: DTGVSQNPRHKITKRGQNVTFRCDPISEHNRLYWYRQTLGQGPEFLTYFQNEAQLEKSRLLSDRFSAERPKGSFSTLEIQRTEQGDSAMYLCASSLAGTGGRGTQYFGPGTRLLVL.

V gene TRBV15 combines with J gene TRBJ2-7; 10 bases line up with TRBD2. V lost 0 bases and J lost 1; bases outside the gene matches: 3. The V gene's germline CDR1 is LNHNV and CDR2 YYDKDF (reference sequence). This CDR3 has 16 residues. CDR3 coding DNA: TGTGCCACCAGCAGAGATCTAGCGGGGGCATCCTACGAGCAGTACTTC. Protein product: CATSRDLAGASYEQYF.

Here the CDR3 DNA reads TGTGCCAGCAGTTACTCGGTCTCTGGAAACACCATATATTTT. It specifies CASSYSVSGNTIYF. V gene TRBV6-5 combines with J gene TRBJ1-3, with unresolved D. This CDR3 has 14 residues. Per germline, CDR1 MNHEY and CDR2 SVGAGI. V was cut by 0 bases and J by 0 bases, with 3 bases left in between.

The chain combines TRBV6-5 with TRBJ2-2; D remains ambiguous. Per germline, CDR1 MNHEY and CDR2 SVGAGI. This CDR3 is built from 14 residues. V was shortened by 7 bases and J by 0 bases, with 9 bases between the two germline ends. CDR3 sequence: CASTPTSNTGELFF. CDR3 sequence (DNA): TGTGCCAGCACCCCGACATCGAACACCGGGGAGCTGTTTTTT.

The V and J genes are TRBV6-5 and TRBJ2-7, with TRBD1 identical over 7 bases. V trimming: 4 bases; J trimming: 3 bases; junction bases outside the gene matches: 12. In germline, CDR1 is MNHEY, CDR2 SVGAGI. There are 16 residues in the CDR3. DNA of the CDR3: TGTGCCAGCAGTTGGAACAGGGGCCTAAGCCTCTACGAGCAGTACTTC. This sequence encodes CASSWNRGLSLYEQYF.

The chain carries TRBV14 and TRBJ2-7; maybe TRBD1 (5 bases). Looked up from germline, CDR1 is SGHDN and CDR2 is FVKESK. The CDR3 sequence is 13 residues long. V was trimmed by 3 bases and J by 6 bases, leaving 12 bases between them. The CDR3 loop reads CASSQSIRGEQYF. For the CDR3, the DNA is TGTGCCAGCAGCCAGTCCATAAGGGGCGAGCAGTACTTC.

The rearrangement uses TRBV11-2 and TRBJ1-1; no clear D gene. V dropped 5 bases and J dropped 8 bases, with 21 bases sitting between them. The CDR3 loop spans 15 amino acids. Looked up from germline, CDR1 is SGHAT and CDR2 is FQNNGV. CDR3 DNA sequence: TGTGCCAGCAGCCCGTCCCTCAACGGGCTATACGAAGCTTTCTTT. This encodes CASSPSLNGLYEAFF.

The chain links TRBV7-9 to TRBJ1-2, with D tentatively TRBD1 (6 bases). The CDR3 is made up of 15 amino acids. Germline CDR1 is SEHNR and CDR2 is FQNEAQ (reference sequence). Trimming pared 0 bases from V and 7 bases from J, leaving 15 bases between. CDR3 coding DNA: TGTGCCAGCAGCTTAGCAACGTGGACAGCTTCTGGCTACACCTTC. Amino acid sequence: CASSLATWTASGYTF.

CDR3 in DNA: TGTGCTAGTGGTTTGTCTGGGGCCAACGTCCTGACTTTC. It is translated as CASGLSGANVLTF. This chain connects TRBV12-5 to TRBJ2-6; no reliable D call. Germline-derived CDR1 and CDR2 are LGHNT and FRNRAP. This CDR3 is 13 amino acids long. V dropped 2 bases and J dropped 1 base, with 0 bases sitting between them.

V gene TRBV30 combines with J gene TRBJ1-3; D unclear. CDR3 length equals 14 residues. Germline V gene sequence: CDR1 GTSNPN, CDR2 SVGIG (reference sequence). V was pared by 5 bases and J by 0 bases, with 11 bases between. This chain's CDR3 is CAWGPYSSGNTIYF. The CDR3 DNA reads TGTGCCTGGGGGCCGTACAGCTCTGGAAACACCATATATTTT.

The J gene is TRBJ1-2, the V gene TRBV7-9; TRBD1 agrees at 9 bases. V shed 5 bases, J shed 5 bases, and the junction held 9 bases outside the gene matches. There are 15 residues in the CDR3. In germline, CDR1 is SEHNR, CDR2 FQNEAQ (reference sequence). The CDR3 sequence is CASSRQGGSFYGYTF. In DNA, the CDR3 is TGTGCCAGCAGCAGACAGGGGGGTTCATTTTATGGCTACACCTTC.

The V and J genes are TRBV7-9 and TRBJ2-1, with 16 bases identical to TRBD2. Germline trimming cut 3 bases from V and 4 bases from J; bases unmatched to any gene: 9. CDR3 length: 19 residues. CDR1 is SEHNR, CDR2 FQNEAQ, per germline (reference sequence). CDR3 protein: CASSLGGLAGGREYNEQFF. The CDR3 DNA reads TGTGCCAGCAGCTTGGGGGGACTAGCGGGAGGGCGCGAATACAATGAGCAGTTCTTC.

The chain carries TRBV7-2 and TRBJ1-1, with a possible D match to TRBD1 (5 bases). The V gene's germline CDR1 is SGHTA and CDR2 FQGNSA. The CDR3 has 13 amino acids. V lost 5 bases and J 1 base, leaving 8 bases between the germline ends. CDR3 sequence: CASSRQRNTEAFF. Written as DNA, the CDR3 is TGTGCCAGCAGCCGACAGAGGAACACTGAAGCTTTCTTT.

This chain joins TRBV27 and TRBJ2-7, with D possibly TRBD2 on 5 matching bases. The CDR3 sequence is 16 residues long. V lost 2 bases and J 0 bases, leaving 14 bases between the germline ends. CDR1 is MNHEY, CDR2 SMNVEV, per germline (reference sequence). The DNA of the CDR3 is TGTGCCAGCAGTTTAAGCGGCTTGACTCCCTCCTACGAGCAGTACTTC. Protein: CASSLSGLTPSYEQYF.

This clone was recorded once. This chain uses TRBV5-6 with TRBJ2-5; 8 bases align to TRBD1. The CDR3 spans 14 residues. Trimming removed 2 bases from V and 5 bases from J; junction bases left unmatched: 5. The germline V gene has CDR1 SGHDT and CDR2 YYEEEE. For the CDR3, the DNA is TGTGCCAGCAGCTTTAGGTCAGGGGGCGAGACCCAGTACTTC. Its translation: CASSFRSGGETQYF.

The V call is TRBV5-1, the J call TRBJ1-5; possible D gene TRBD1, 5 bases. This CDR3 has 15 amino acids. Deletions cut 5 bases from V and 6 bases from J, with 18 bases between. Germline V gene lookup returns CDR1 SGHRS and CDR2 YFSETQ. The CDR3 DNA follows: TGCGCCAGCAGATCCGCCCCGGGGACCGCTCAGCCCCAGCATTTT. Its translation is CASRSAPGTAQPQHF.